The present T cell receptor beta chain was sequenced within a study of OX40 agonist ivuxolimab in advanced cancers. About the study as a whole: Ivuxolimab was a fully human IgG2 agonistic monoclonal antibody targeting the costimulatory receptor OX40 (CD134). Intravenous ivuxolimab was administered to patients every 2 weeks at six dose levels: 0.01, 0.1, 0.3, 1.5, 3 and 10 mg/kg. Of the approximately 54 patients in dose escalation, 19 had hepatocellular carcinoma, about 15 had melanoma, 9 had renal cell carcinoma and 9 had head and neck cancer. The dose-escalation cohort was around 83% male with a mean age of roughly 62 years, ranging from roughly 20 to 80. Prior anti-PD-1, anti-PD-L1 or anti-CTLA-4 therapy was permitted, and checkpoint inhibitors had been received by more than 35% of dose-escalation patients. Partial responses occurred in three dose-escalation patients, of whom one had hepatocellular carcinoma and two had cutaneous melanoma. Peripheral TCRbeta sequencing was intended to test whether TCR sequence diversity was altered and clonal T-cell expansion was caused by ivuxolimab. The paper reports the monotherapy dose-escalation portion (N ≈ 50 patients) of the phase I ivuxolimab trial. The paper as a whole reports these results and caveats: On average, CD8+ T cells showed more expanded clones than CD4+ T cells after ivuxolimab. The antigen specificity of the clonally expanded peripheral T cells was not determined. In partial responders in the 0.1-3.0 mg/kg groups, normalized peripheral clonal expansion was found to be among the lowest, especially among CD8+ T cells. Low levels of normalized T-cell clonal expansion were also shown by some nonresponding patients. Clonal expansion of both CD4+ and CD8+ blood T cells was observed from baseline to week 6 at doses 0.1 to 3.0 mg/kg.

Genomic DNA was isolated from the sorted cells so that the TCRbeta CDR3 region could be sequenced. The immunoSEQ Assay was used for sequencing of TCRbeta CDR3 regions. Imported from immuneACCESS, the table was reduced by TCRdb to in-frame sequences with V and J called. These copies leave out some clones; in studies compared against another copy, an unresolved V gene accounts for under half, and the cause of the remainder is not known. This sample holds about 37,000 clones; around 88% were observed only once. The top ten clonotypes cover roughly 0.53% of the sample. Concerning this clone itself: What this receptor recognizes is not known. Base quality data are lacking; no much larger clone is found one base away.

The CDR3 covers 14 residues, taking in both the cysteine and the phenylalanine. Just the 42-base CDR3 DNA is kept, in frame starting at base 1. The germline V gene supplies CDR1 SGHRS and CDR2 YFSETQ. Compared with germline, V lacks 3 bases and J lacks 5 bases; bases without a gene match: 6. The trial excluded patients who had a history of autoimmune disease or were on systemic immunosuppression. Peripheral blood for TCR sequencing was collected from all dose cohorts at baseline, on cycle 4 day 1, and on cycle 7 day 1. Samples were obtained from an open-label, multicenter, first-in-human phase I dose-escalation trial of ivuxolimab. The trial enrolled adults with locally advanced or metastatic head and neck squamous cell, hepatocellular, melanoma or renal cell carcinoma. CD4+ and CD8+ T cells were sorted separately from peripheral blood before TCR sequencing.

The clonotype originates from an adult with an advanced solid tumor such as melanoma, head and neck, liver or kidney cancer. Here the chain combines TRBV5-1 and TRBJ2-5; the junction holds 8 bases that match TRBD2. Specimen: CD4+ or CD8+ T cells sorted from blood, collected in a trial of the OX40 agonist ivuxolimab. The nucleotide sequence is TGCGCCAGCAGCTCGGGGGGGGCCCCGGAGACCCAGTACTTC. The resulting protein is CASSSGGAPETQYF.